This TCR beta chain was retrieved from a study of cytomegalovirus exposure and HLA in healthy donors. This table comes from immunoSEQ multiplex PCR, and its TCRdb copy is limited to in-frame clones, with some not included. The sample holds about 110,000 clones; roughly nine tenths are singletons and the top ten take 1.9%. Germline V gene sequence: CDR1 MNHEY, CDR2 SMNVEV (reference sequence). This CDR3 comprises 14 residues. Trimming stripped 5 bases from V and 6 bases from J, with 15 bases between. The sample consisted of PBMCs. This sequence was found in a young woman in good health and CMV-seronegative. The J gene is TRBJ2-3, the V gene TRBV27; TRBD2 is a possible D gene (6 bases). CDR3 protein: CASSQTGVRDTQYF. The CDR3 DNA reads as TGTGCCAGCAGTCAAACGGGAGTAAGGGATACGCAGTATTTT.